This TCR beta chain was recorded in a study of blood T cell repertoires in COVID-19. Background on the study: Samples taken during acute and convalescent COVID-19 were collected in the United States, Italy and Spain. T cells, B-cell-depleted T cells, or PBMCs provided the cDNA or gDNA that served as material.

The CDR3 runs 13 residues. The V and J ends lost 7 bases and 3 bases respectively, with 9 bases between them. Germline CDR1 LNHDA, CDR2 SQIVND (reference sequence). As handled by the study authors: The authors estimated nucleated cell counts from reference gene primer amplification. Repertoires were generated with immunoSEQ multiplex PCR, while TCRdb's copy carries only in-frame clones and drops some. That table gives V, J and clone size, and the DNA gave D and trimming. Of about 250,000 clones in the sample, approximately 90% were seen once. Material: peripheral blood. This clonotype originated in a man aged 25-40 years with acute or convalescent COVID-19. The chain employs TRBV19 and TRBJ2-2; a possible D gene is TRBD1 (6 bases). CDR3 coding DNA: TGTGCCAGTAACAGGGAGTACACCGGGGAGCTGTTTTTT. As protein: CASNREYTGELFF.